Listed below are T cell receptor beta chains from one sample, sequenced in a study of T cells in Graves' hyperthyroidism and ophthalmopathy. Each CDR3 protein gets one entry after TCRdb re-called the multiplex PCR reads with MiXCR. The sample holds 700,000 to 950,000 distinct CDR3 sequences, approximately 40% seen once. What was sequenced was blood. The origin of the receptors is a woman aged 40 to 50 with Graves' hyperthyroidism. CDR3s include the opening cysteine and the closing phenylalanine or tryptophan. D genes are given only for firm matches. The size of a clone is reported for some rows only, either as once, few or many, or as a class for expanded clones.

CDR3aa,CDR3nt,abundance,j_gene,v_gene,d_gene,len
CASSNGQDNEQFF,TGTGCCAGCAGTAACGGACAGGACAATGAGCAGTTCTTC,-,TRBJ2-1,TRBV24-1,TRBD1,13
CASRPNGREQYF,TGTGCCAGCAGGCCTAATGGGCGCGAGCAGTACTTC,-,TRBJ2-7,TRBV6-5,-,12
CAVGGSSYNEQFF,TGTGCCGTCGGTGGGAGCTCCTACAATGAGCAGTTCTTC,few,TRBJ2-1,TRBV10-3,-,13
CASSRDRAGANEQYF,TGCGCCAGCAGCCGAGATCGAGCAGGGGCCAACGAGCAGTACTTC,-,TRBJ2-7,TRBV4-3,-,15
CATEGQAHDGYTF,TGTGCCACCGAGGGACAGGCCCATGATGGCTACACCTTC,-,TRBJ1-2,TRBV10-3,TRBD1,13
CASSHIQGEQYF,TGCGCCAGCAGTCACATACAGGGGGAGCAGTACTTC,many,TRBJ2-7,TRBV10-2,TRBD1,12
CASGPTYGETQYF,TGTGCCAGCGGCCCAACTTATGGAGAGACCCAGTACTTC,few,TRBJ2-5,TRBV6-2/TRBV6-3,-,13
CASSLLQGTYEQYF,TGTGCCAGCAGCCTACTCCAGGGTACCTACGAGCAGTACTTC,few,TRBJ2-7,TRBV6-1,-,14
CASRRLKGFYVQYF,TGTGCCAGCAGAAGATTGAAGGGCTTTTACGTACAGTACTTC,-,TRBJ2-7,TRBV7-2,-,14
CASSGSGFMGNQPQHF,TGTGCCAGCAGTGGATCAGGGTTTATGGGCAATCAGCCCCAGCATTTT,few,TRBJ1-5,TRBV10-3,-,16
CASSFRQGSYEQYF,TGTGCCAGCAGTTTTCGACAGGGCTCCTACGAGCAGTACTTC,many,TRBJ2-7,TRBV12-3/TRBV12-4,TRBD1,14
CASSFRDRDTYEQYF,TGTGCCAGCAGCTTCCGGGACAGGGACACCTACGAGCAGTACTTC,few,TRBJ2-7,TRBV7-9,TRBD1,15
CASSSADNYGYTF,TGTGCCAGCAGCTCGGCGGACAACTATGGCTACACCTTC,many,TRBJ1-2,TRBV7-9,-,13
CASRDRGLGQPQHF,TGTGCCAGTAGAGACAGGGGGCTAGGTCAGCCCCAGCATTTT,many,TRBJ1-5,TRBV19,TRBD1,14
CASSIREGETQYF,TGTGCCAGCAGCATCAGGGAGGGGGAGACCCAGTACTTC,-,TRBJ2-5,TRBV12-3/TRBV12-4,TRBD2,13
CASSDREATEAFF,TGTGCCAGCAGTGACAGGGAAGCCACTGAAGCTTTCTTT,-,TRBJ1-1,TRBV25-1,-,13
CASSLRLRLAGVQEETQYF,TGTGCCAGCAGTTTACGTCTTAGGCTAGCGGGAGTCCAGGAGGAGACCCAGTACTTC,many,TRBJ2-5,TRBV28,TRBD2,19
CASSYSAYSGLYGYTF,TGTGCCAGCAGTTACTCTGCGTATTCGGGTCTCTATGGCTACACCTTC,-,TRBJ1-2,TRBV10-3,-,16
CASSDRVNSPLHF,TGCGCCAGCAGTGACAGGGTCAATTCACCCCTCCACTTT,-,TRBJ1-6,TRBV10-2,-,13
CASSYTRQGSYGYTF,TGTGCCAGCAGTTACACCCGACAGGGAAGCTATGGCTACACCTTC,few,TRBJ1-2,TRBV6-5,TRBD1,15
CASSSLRGERMPNEKLFF,TGTGCCAGCAGCTCCCTTCGAGGGGAACGAATGCCTAATGAAAAACTGTTTTTT,-,TRBJ1-4,TRBV14,-,18
CASSLGRTVNTEAFF,TGTGCCAGCAGCTTAGGCCGGACTGTGAACACTGAAGCTTTCTTT,many,TRBJ1-1,TRBV7-9,-,15
CASSLSERGGPGELFF,TGCGCCAGCAGCTTGTCAGAGCGGGGGGGCCCCGGGGAGCTGTTTTTT,-,TRBJ2-2,TRBV5-1,TRBD2,16
CASSARDRASEQYF,TGTGCCAGCAGCGCGCGGGACAGGGCAAGCGAGCAGTACTTC,-,TRBJ2-7,TRBV7-2,TRBD1,14
CASSLAQGAVGYTF,TGTGCCAGCAGCTTGGCGCAGGGGGCGGTTGGCTACACCTTC,many,TRBJ1-2,TRBV5-6,TRBD1,14
CATRTGESEQFF,TGTGCCACCAGGACAGGGGAAAGTGAGCAGTTCTTC,few,TRBJ2-1,TRBV10-3,TRBD1,12
CATESDTQYF,TGTGCCACCGAGTCAGATACGCAGTATTTT,-,TRBJ2-3,TRBV15,-,10
CATSDYRGRLGELFF,TGTGCCACCAGTGATTACAGGGGGCGCCTCGGGGAGCTGTTTTTT,few,TRBJ2-2,TRBV24-1,TRBD1,15
CASSQEGPGQGYNSPLHF,TGCGCCAGCAGCCAAGAGGGCCCCGGACAGGGCTATAATTCACCCCTCCACTTT,-,TRBJ1-6,TRBV7-2,TRBD1,18
CASSVSGQGEAFF,TGTGCCAGCAGCGTAAGCGGGCAGGGAGAAGCTTTCTTT,-,TRBJ1-1,TRBV9,-,13
CSAGTSLGYTF,TGCAGTGCCGGGACAAGTCTCGGGTACACCTTC,many,TRBJ1-2,TRBV20-1,-,11
CASSLRGNTEAFF,TGTGCCAGCAGCTTGCGAGGGAACACTGAAGCTTTCTTT,many,TRBJ1-1,TRBV7-2,-,13
CASSTGQVHYGYTF,TGCGCCAGCAGTACAGGACAGGTACACTATGGCTACACCTTC,many,TRBJ1-2,TRBV5-1,TRBD1,14
CATSRGGRSLWTGELFF,TGTGCCACCAGCAGAGGCGGACGCAGTCTTTGGACCGGGGAGCTGTTTTTT,-,TRBJ2-2,TRBV15,-,17
CASINRGLGETQYF,TGTGCCAGCATCAACAGGGGGCTGGGGGAGACCCAGTACTTC,-,TRBJ2-5,TRBV5-5,TRBD1,14
CASSRGGGGSYEQYF,TGTGCCAGCAGCCGGGGGGGAGGGGGCTCATACGAGCAGTACTTC,few,TRBJ2-7,TRBV28,-,15
CASSDSGTGNSPLHF,TGTGCCAGCAGTGACTCGGGGACGGGGAATTCACCCCTCCACTTT,many,TRBJ1-6,TRBV6-4,-,15
CASSEGAGADTQYF,TGTGCCAGCAGTGAAGGCGCAGGGGCAGATACGCAGTATTTT,few,TRBJ2-3,TRBV2,-,14
CASSPPTGLIGEKLFF,TGTGCCAGCAGTCCACCGACAGGGCTGATAGGGGAAAAACTGTTTTTT,-,TRBJ1-4,TRBV12-3/TRBV12-4,TRBD1,16
CATSRKRQGTEAFF,TGTGCCACCAGCAGAAAACGTCAAGGCACTGAAGCTTTCTTT,few,TRBJ1-1,TRBV15,-,14
CASSVDQGNEKLFF,TGTGCCAGCAGCGTAGATCAAGGGAATGAAAAACTGTTTTTT,many,TRBJ1-4,TRBV9,-,14
CASSKRQLSNTEAFF,TGTGCCAGCAGCAAACGACAGCTTAGTAACACTGAAGCTTTCTTT,-,TRBJ1-1,TRBV7-9,-,15
CASSAAGGPSYNSPLHF,TGCGCCAGCAGCGCTGCGGGAGGGCCCTCCTATAATTCACCCCTCCACTTT,-,TRBJ1-6,TRBV10-1,-,17
CASSPVIDRTEAFF,TGTGCCAGCAGCCCAGTTATTGATCGGACTGAAGCTTTCTTT,-,TRBJ1-1,TRBV6-2/TRBV6-3,-,14
CASSLIRQGFEAFF,TGTGCCAGCAGCTTAATTAGGCAGGGATTTGAAGCTTTCTTT,few,TRBJ1-1,TRBV7-9,-,14
CAISVDRATEAFF,TGTGCCATCAGTGTGGACAGGGCCACTGAAGCTTTCTTT,once,TRBJ1-1,TRBV10-3,TRBD1,13
CASSYTGTGTGRDEQYF,TGTGCCAGCAGTTATACGGGAACCGGGACAGGGCGCGACGAGCAGTACTTC,few,TRBJ2-7,TRBV12-3/TRBV12-4,TRBD1,17
CSATQWDEQYF,TGCAGTGCAACCCAGTGGGACGAGCAGTACTTC,-,TRBJ2-7,TRBV20-1,-,11
CASLGTGGYGYTF,TGTGCCAGCCTCGGAACAGGGGGATATGGCTACACCTTC,-,TRBJ1-2,TRBV5-5,TRBD1,13
CASSQRDVGNTEAFF,TGTGCCAGCAGCCAACGCGATGTGGGGAACACTGAAGCTTTCTTT,-,TRBJ1-1,TRBV25-1,-,15
CASSQTGATMNTEAFF,TGTGCCAGCAGCCAGACAGGGGCTACCATGAACACTGAAGCTTTCTTT,-,TRBJ1-1,TRBV7-8,TRBD1,16
CASTQGMETQYF,TGCGCCAGCACCCAAGGGATGGAGACCCAGTACTTC,-,TRBJ2-5,TRBV5-1,-,12
CASSTGQAIYNSPLHF,TGTGCCAGCAGCACGGGACAGGCGATCTATAATTCACCCCTCCACTTT,many,TRBJ1-6,TRBV7-9,TRBD1,16
CATSESYGYTF,TGTGCCACCAGTGAGAGCTATGGCTACACCTTC,-,TRBJ1-2,TRBV24-1,-,11
CASSPRQGDHYGYTF,TGTGCCAGCAGCCCCCGACAGGGGGACCACTATGGCTACACCTTC,-,TRBJ1-2,TRBV12-3/TRBV12-4,TRBD1,15